This T cell receptor (beta chain) was identified in a study of regulatory T cells in long-lasting Graves disease. Study results and limitations: Peripheral blood alone, not thyroid tissue, underwent study.

This CDR3 is 15 amino acids long. Trimming removed 2 bases from V and 6 bases from J; junction bases left unmatched: 10. Germline CDR1 SGHDN, CDR2 FVKESK. Assembly of TCR beta libraries relied on iRepertoire HTBI primers together with Arm-PCR of CDR3 regions. TCRdb re-derived calls from the multiplex PCR reads in MiXCR, one entry per CDR3 protein. The sample gives 620,000 or so distinct CDR3 sequences, roughly 15% of which show up once; approximately 18% is in the top ten. Time point of the sample: newly diagnosed GD, antithyroid drugs for less than 3 months. The TCR library was prepared using RNA isolated from PBMCs. This clonotype was seen more than once but under ten times. No antigen is known for it. These data were also filed under a second study, of T cells in Graves' hyperthyroidism and ophthalmopathy. That work contributes: The TCR CDR3 was amplified in a first-round RT-PCR using the HTBI primer set. Most expanded thyroid clonotypes above 0.001 recurred in blood.

The clonotype was recovered from a woman aged 25-40 years with Graves disease. Material: peripheral blood mononuclear cells (PBMCs), obtained at new diagnosis, from a patient treated with antithyroid drugs. The V and J genes are TRBV14 and TRBJ2-7, with 7 bases aligning to TRBD1. Here the CDR3 reads CASSQTQGDPFEQYF. DNA of the CDR3: TGTGCCAGCAGCCAAACCCAGGGGGATCCTTTCGAGCAGTACTTC.